The T cell receptor beta chain described here comes from a study of cytomegalovirus exposure and HLA in healthy donors (dated by TCRdb to about 2017). Regarding the study in general: According to an earlier analysis of a few hundred of the donors, about 190 million T cells yielded over 90 million unique TCR beta sequences and approximately 280 Gb of sequence data. About 310 gigabases of sequencing data and some 85 million unique TCR sequences were included in an early release covering about 620 HLA-typed donors. The genetic ancestry cluster associated with self-reported Caucasian donors included 81% of the 300 to 400 genotyped donors. The study aimed to test whether signatures of past pathogen exposure could be identified by cataloging public T cell receptors. The study profiled the T cell repertoires of approximately 700 subjects by immunosequencing and related them to cytomegalovirus serostatus. Besides the first cohort of hundreds of subjects, a separate validation cohort made up of 120 different subjects was used. The study combined high-throughput TCR immunosequencing, statistical association of individual TCRs with disease status, and machine learning to predict cytomegalovirus infection status. A later analysis re-analyzed previously published TCR beta repertoires from 666 donors and added high-resolution HLA genotyping to study TCR occurrence patterns. Rather than using new phenotypic data, the later analysis identified candidate immune exposures from TCR beta sequences and from how often those sequences occurred across donors. An earlier analysis of 587 of the donors applied high-throughput TCR beta sequencing to assess whether each TCR beta V gene segment acted as functional or pseudogenic. Donor age, sex, ethnicity and CMV serostatus were compiled together with the repertoire data. A later genetic analysis used genome-wide SNP genotypes for about three fifths of the roughly 700 donors, treating that subset as a discovery cohort. Every repertoire in the discovery cohort had been generated on one and the same sequencing platform. Class I and class II HLA loci were covered by the typing at four-digit resolution. The number of typed donors differed by locus: about 629-630 for A, B, C, DRB1 and DQB1; 522 for DQA1; approximately 610 for DPA1; and some 450 for DPB1. Roughly 5 DR-DQ haplotypes were handled as single units for association and clustering, since linkage in the cohort was strong. Among about 360 genotyped donors of the cohort, an average of approximately 230,000 unique TCR beta nucleotide sequences were sequenced per donor, around 20% of them non-productive. Overall results and qualifications from the work: A group of highly shared sequence variants was considered likely to be a technical artifact of the sequencing pipeline. In a later analysis, TCR association rates were found to vary across HLA loci, with the most associated TCRs seen for DRB1 alleles and the fewest for HLA-C alleles. This cohort had only TCR beta chains sequenced, and the lack of alpha or paired-chain data limited which features could be detected. Compared with equally common non-associated chains, HLA-associated TCR beta chains in a later analysis were more clonally expanded and had lower generation probabilities. The authors suggested that the approach could potentially be generalized to other disease states and immunological phenotypes. The study gave a list of about 160 TCR beta chains associated with cytomegalovirus. Roughly uniform sequencing depth across donors was assumed in presence/absence analyses, although this assumption may not hold. A further reported finding was that TCR beta sequences accurately predicted the HLA-A and HLA-B alleles for most subjects in the first cohort. The classifier was reported to diagnose cytomegalovirus status with high specificity and sensitivity in both the original and validation cohorts. Most CMV-associated TCR beta chains appeared to be HLA-restricted in a later analysis, and the HLA associations seemed to be driven largely by CMV exposure. Because HLA typing was unavailable for some donors at each locus, only the typed subset was used in association tests. In a later genetic analysis, fewer N-insertions in productive TCRs were reported among donors in an Asian-associated ancestry cluster than the roughly 700-donor mean. In an earlier analysis of about 550 of the donors, most TCR beta V segments were observed in productive rearrangements about 87% or about 30% of the time, broadly matching IMGT annotations. Across donors, most TCR sequences were observed very rarely, whereas some public TCRs were present in many individuals. A later analysis associated 15,000 to 20,000 TCR beta sequences with specific HLA alleles at a false discovery rate of 0.05. An association between a missense DCLRE1C variant and V-gene and J-gene trimming of TCR beta chains was found in a later genetic analysis and replicated in an independent cohort. Immune exposure information for the cohort was limited to CMV serostatus. Some 16 rarely observed V segments, including chromosome 9 orphons, were excluded from the earlier analysis of some 590 of the donors because counts were too low. Several of the top co-occurrence clusters appeared to be linked to parvovirus B19, influenza, CMV and Epstein-Barr virus, according to a later analysis. Strong co-occurrence of HLA alleles, especially DR and DQ, made assigning TCR associations to individual alleles difficult. A few of the identified cytomegalovirus-associated TCR beta chains were confirmed in vitro to be specific for cytomegalovirus antigens. Linkage disequilibrium might explain the correlated functional status among segregating V segments, but an unknown experimental factor could not be ruled out.

The cohort consisted of some 670 healthy bone marrow donors. All cohort members were sampled while nominally healthy, although unrecorded immune exposures were likely present. Of the 670 or so cohort members, approximately 300 had positive CMV serostatus and fewer than 400 had negative CMV serostatus, and CMV serostatus was not recorded for the donor. A peripheral blood sample was collected from each donor, and TCR beta sequencing was performed on peripheral blood mononuclear cells. The Qiagen DNeasy Blood Extraction Kit was used to extract genomic DNA from the blood cell samples. Concerning this clone: What this receptor recognizes is not known. Base qualities are not provided; no much larger clone lies one nucleotide away.

Library prep was done by the immunoSEQ multiplex PCR assay. A mixture of 60 forward primers for TCR Vbeta segments and 13 reverse primers for TCR Jbeta segments was used in the multiplex PCR. Amplification of the CDR3 region of rearranged TCR beta genes was performed with a multiplex PCR assay on genomic DNA. The amplified TCR beta libraries were sequenced on the Illumina HiSeq System as 87-base-pair reads. The authors' analysis ran thus. In a later analysis, tens of millions of unique TCR beta chains were counted across the 500 to 850 repertoires, and roughly 11 million of these chains were shared by at least two donors. To remove PCR and sequencing errors, raw reads were error-corrected and collapsed into unique sequences using a nearest-neighbor algorithm that merged closely related sequences. CDR3 sequences were aligned to IMGT reference sequences to assign V, D and J gene segments. For a sequence to be retained, a match of at least six nucleotides to both a V gene segment and a J gene segment was required. A rearrangement counted as productive if the CDR3 had no stop codons and remained in frame with V and J, and every other rearrangement counted as non-productive. Following IMGT convention, CDR3 was defined as the stretch from the second conserved V-encoded cysteine to the conserved J-encoded phenylalanine. The earlier analysis of some 600 of the donors excluded sequences that lacked an unambiguous match to a single V gene segment. In an earlier analysis of several hundred of the donors, a V segment was called functional when productive rearrangements were above 56.7%, and segregating when the standard deviation between donors exceeded 5%. A statistical classification framework was built for diagnosing cytomegalovirus status from the catalog of TCR beta chain sequences. V and J gene assignment, in a later analysis, came from comparing TCR nucleotide sequences with IMGT/GENE-DB human TR gene sequences. The TCRdist pipeline was used in a later analysis to assign CDR3 sequences and most-parsimonious VDJ recombination scenarios. In a later analysis, each TCR beta chain was defined by its CDR3 amino acid sequence together with its V-gene family, and reads without a unique V-gene family were excluded. In a later analysis, 550 to 650 highly shared, low-generation-probability nucleotide sequences were removed to address suspected cross-contamination and a sequencing artifact. A later analysis calculated a clonal expansion index for each public chain from normalized within-repertoire ranks of inferred template counts. A later analysis computed generation probabilities with a VDJ recombination model fitted to out-of-frame rearrangements, and checked the results against IGoR. In a later analysis, hypergeometric tests were used to score TCR-TCR, TCR-HLA and TCR-CMV co-occurrence, with a repertoire-size bias correction applied to TCR pairs. A later analysis estimated false discovery rates by permuting HLA or CMV assignments 20 times. In a later analysis, co-occurring TCRs were grouped with DBSCAN, and TCRdist sequence similarity was added when clustering was performed within HLA-allele-positive subsets. Repertoires with fewer than 30,000 or more than 120,000 public chains, plus five repertoires with anomalous nucleotide sharing, were excluded from co-occurrence clustering. Held by TCRdb, this immuneACCESS table contains in-frame sequences only and omits some clones. Under half of the omission traces to an unresolved V gene where checked; the cause of the rest is unknown. V and J calls and clone size are as listed in that table; D and trimming were resolved from the DNA. The sample table contains fewer than 200,000 clones; only one count was recorded for roughly 76% of them. The ten biggest clones cover approximately 2% of the sample.

The sequenced material came from PBMCs. The sequence was obtained from a human donor in good health.

The CDR3 reads as follows: CSVEDERTTGKPYGYTF. The nucleotide sequence is given as TGCAGCGTTGAAGATGAGAGGACGACAGGAAAACCTTATGGCTACACCTTC. The chain is encoded by TRBV29-1 joined to TRBJ1-2; possibly the D gene is TRBD1, per 6 matching bases. From the germline V gene, CDR1 is SQVTM and CDR2 is ANQGSEA. The V end loses 0 bases and the J end loses 5 bases, and a stretch of 22 bases separates them. CDR3 length: 17 amino acids, cysteine to phenylalanine. The CDR3 DNA has 51 bases and is translated from base 1.